One sample yielded the 18 T cell receptor beta chains listed below, sequenced in a study of shared clonotypes between healthy human individuals. Data came from immunoSEQ multiplex PCR; TCRdb stores just in-frame clones and leaves some out. Of roughly 2.5 million clones in the sample, around 90% were seen once. The sequenced material came from naive CD4+ T cells sorted from blood. Stated subset: CD45RA+ positively selected. All receptors come from a man aged 18 to 30 in good health.

The chain couples TRBV30 to TRBJ1-2, with 7 bases that match TRBD1. The CDR3 runs 13 residues. V shed 5 bases and J 5 bases; nucleotides not matched to a gene: 8. Germline V lookup: CDR1 GTSNPN, CDR2 SVGIG (reference sequence). The chain's CDR3 is CAWGGQVGYGYTF. In DNA, the CDR3 is TGTGCCTGGGGAGGACAGGTCGGGTATGGCTACACCTTC. The full variable domain, in which reference TRBV30 and TRBJ1-2 provide the parts outside the CDR3, is SQTIHQWPATLVQPVGSPLSLECTVEGTSNPNLYWYRQAAGRGLQLLFYSVGIGQISSEVPQNLSASRPQDRQFILSSKKLLLSDSGFYLCAWGGQVGYGYTFGSGTRLTVV.

This chain links TRBV30 with TRBJ2-5; 8 nucleotides align to TRBD1. The germline V gene encodes CDR1 GTSNPN and CDR2 SVGIG (reference sequence). The CDR3 contains 14 residues. V lost 4 bases to trimming and J lost 1 base; unmatched junction nucleotides: 5. CDR3 region: CAWNRQGFQETQYF. The DNA for the CDR3 is TGTGCCTGGAATAGACAGGGGTTCCAAGAGACCCAGTACTTC.

The V and J genes are TRBV5-5 and TRBJ2-5, with 10 bases identical to TRBD2. V shed 4 bases, J shed 5 bases, and the junction held 2 bases outside the gene matches. CDR3 length: 13 amino acids. Per the germline V gene, CDR1 is SGHKS and CDR2 is YYEKEE (reference sequence). The DNA of the CDR3 is TGTGCCAGCAGCCGACTAGCGGGCGAGACCCAGTACTTC. It specifies CASSRLAGETQYF.

The chain combines TRBV12-5 with TRBJ2-2; D is unresolved. CDR3 length: 15 amino acids. Germline CDR1 LGHNT, CDR2 FRNRAP. Trimming stripped 2 bases from V and 2 bases from J, with 9 bases between. CDR3 residues: CASGLNPGNTGELFF. The CDR3 nucleotides are TGTGCTAGTGGTTTGAATCCCGGAAACACCGGGGAGCTGTTTTTT.

Regarding this clone: Other DNA sequences in this sample translate to the same CDR3. The chain carries TRBV7-2 and TRBJ2-1, with a weak D call TRBD2 (6 bases). CDR1 and CDR2 from the germline V gene are SGHTA and FQGNSA. The CDR3 contains 15 residues. Trimming left V 0 bases short and J 2 bases short, with 8 bases between. The CDR3 is CASSLAGGTYNEQFF. The CDR3 DNA reads as TGTGCCAGCAGCTTAGCGGGCGGGACCTACAATGAGCAGTTCTTC.

About this clone itself: Other DNA sequences within the sample encode an identical CDR3. V gene TRBV28 combines with J gene TRBJ1-2; D remains unclear. Trimming left V 5 bases short and J 8 bases short, with 9 bases between. CDR1 and CDR2 (germline): MDHEN, SYDVKM. This CDR3 region has 11 residues. CDR3 protein: CASSPGGGYTF. Here the CDR3 DNA reads TGTGCCAGCAGTCCGGGAGGCGGCTACACCTTC.

The rearrangement links TRBV2 to TRBJ2-3; D possibly corresponds to TRBD2 (6 bases). The germline CDR1 and CDR2 sequences are SNHLY and FYNNEI. The CDR3 consists of 14 residues. V lost 6 bases to trimming and J lost 8 bases, with 18 bases between them. The CDR3 loop is CASRNVGAGTTQYF. The CDR3 DNA reads TGTGCCAGCAGGAATGTTGGCGCGGGGACTACGCAGTATTTT.

The gene calls are TRBV19 and TRBJ2-1; TRBD2 is a possible D gene (5 bases). V shed 4 bases and J shed 3 bases, with 13 bases lying between them. The CDR3 is 15 residues long. Germline V lookup: CDR1 LNHDA, CDR2 SQIVND (reference sequence). The CDR3: CASSTRGSLYNEQFF. The DNA for the CDR3 is TGTGCCAGTAGTACCCGAGGGTCTCTCTACAATGAGCAGTTCTTC.

The genes are TRBV30 and TRBJ2-5, with D possibly matching TRBD2 (7 bases). V was cut by 5 bases and J by 4 bases, with 17 bases left in between. Germline CDR1 reads GTSNPN; CDR2 reads SVGIG (reference sequence). CDR3 length equals 14 residues. Here the CDR3 DNA reads TGTGCCTGGGGGGTAGGCGGGGGCCCAGAGACCCAGTACTTC. It specifies CAWGVGGGPETQYF.

The V and J genes are TRBV7-8 and TRBJ1-2; possibly TRBD1 for D (6 bases). V was trimmed by 5 bases and J by 3 bases, leaving 13 bases between them. The CDR3 extends over 14 amino acids. In germline, CDR1 is SGHVS, CDR2 FQNEAQ. In DNA, the CDR3 is TGTGCCAGCAGCGTCCGGGACAACCACTATGGCTACACCTTC. This translates into CASSVRDNHYGYTF.

This clone was found once. This chain connects TRBV4-1 to TRBJ2-3, with TRBD2 identical over 12 bases. CDR1 is MGHRA and CDR2 is YSYEKL in the germline V gene. V dropped 2 bases and J dropped 6; count of bases not matched to a gene: 6. CDR3 length equals 16 residues. CDR3 sequence: CASSQPTSGRTDTQYF. CDR3 nucleotide sequence: TGCGCCAGCAGCCAACCGACTAGCGGGAGAACGGATACGCAGTATTTT.

The chain has TRBV5-1 and TRBJ2-2; D may match TRBD1 or TRBD2 (5 bases each). This CDR3 has 14 amino acids. The germline V and J ends were trimmed by 7 bases and 1 base, with 11 bases remaining between them. Germline loops: CDR1 SGHRS, CDR2 YFSETQ. The CDR3 loop is CASAGTVNTGELFF. CDR3 DNA sequence: TGCGCCAGCGCCGGGACGGTGAACACCGGGGAGCTGTTTTTT.

This chain uses TRBV6-1 with TRBJ2-7, with a tentative D call TRBD2 (5 bases). Germline lookup yields CDR1 MNHNS and CDR2 SASEGT. This CDR3 contains 15 residues. With 1 base removed from V and 3 bases from J, the gap between germline ends came to 13 bases. The CDR3 DNA follows: TGTGCCAGCAGTGAAGGTGCGGGCCCAAGCTACGAGCAGTACTTC. Residues: CASSEGAGPSYEQYF.

This clone was seen only a few times. The V and J genes are TRBV9 and TRBJ1-5; D gene unclear. Trimming removed 9 bases at V and 3 bases at J, with 16 bases between. The CDR3 is 14 amino acids. Germline V gene sequence: CDR1 SGDLS, CDR2 YYNGEE. As DNA, the CDR3 is TGTGCCATCGCCCGGGAGTCCCACAATCAGCCCCAGCATTTT. This codes for CAIARESHNQPQHF.

This chain uses TRBV28 with TRBJ2-7; 8 bases map to TRBD2. Looked up from germline, CDR1 is MDHEN and CDR2 is SYDVKM. V lost 6 bases, J lost 3 bases, and 1 base stayed unmatched. This CDR3 has 12 residues. CDR3 sequence reads: CASRLADYEQYF. CDR3 nucleotide sequence: TGTGCCAGCAGACTAGCGGACTACGAGCAGTACTTC.

V usage is TRBV4-2 and J usage is TRBJ2-5; 8 bases align to TRBD2. CDR3 length: 15 amino acids. Unmatched junction bases numbered 7, after V lost 5 bases and J lost 2 bases. Germline CDR1 LGHNA, CDR2 YNFKEQ. Written as DNA, the CDR3 is TGTGCCAGCAGCACCAGCGGGAGTCGTCAAGAGACCCAGTACTTC. Its protein is CASSTSGSRQETQYF.

J is TRBJ2-5 and V is TRBV5-1; perhaps D is TRBD1 or TRBD2 (5 bases each). The CDR3 covers 14 residues. Germline V gene data show CDR1 as SGHRS and CDR2 as YFSETQ. V lost 7 bases and J lost 2, with 15 bases in between. In DNA form, the CDR3 reads TGCGCCAGCTGCCGAGGGACCATTCAAGAGACCCAGTACTTC. Translating it yields CASCRGTIQETQYF.

This chain joins TRBV6-1 and TRBJ1-5; 11 bases agree with TRBD1. Trimming removed 3 bases from V and 6 bases from J; junction bases left unmatched: 4. The CDR3 consists of 15 residues. The germline V gene has CDR1 MNHNS and CDR2 SASEGT. The CDR3 reads CASSDGQGARQPQHF. Here the CDR3 DNA reads TGTGCCAGCAGTGATGGACAGGGGGCACGTCAGCCCCAGCATTTT.